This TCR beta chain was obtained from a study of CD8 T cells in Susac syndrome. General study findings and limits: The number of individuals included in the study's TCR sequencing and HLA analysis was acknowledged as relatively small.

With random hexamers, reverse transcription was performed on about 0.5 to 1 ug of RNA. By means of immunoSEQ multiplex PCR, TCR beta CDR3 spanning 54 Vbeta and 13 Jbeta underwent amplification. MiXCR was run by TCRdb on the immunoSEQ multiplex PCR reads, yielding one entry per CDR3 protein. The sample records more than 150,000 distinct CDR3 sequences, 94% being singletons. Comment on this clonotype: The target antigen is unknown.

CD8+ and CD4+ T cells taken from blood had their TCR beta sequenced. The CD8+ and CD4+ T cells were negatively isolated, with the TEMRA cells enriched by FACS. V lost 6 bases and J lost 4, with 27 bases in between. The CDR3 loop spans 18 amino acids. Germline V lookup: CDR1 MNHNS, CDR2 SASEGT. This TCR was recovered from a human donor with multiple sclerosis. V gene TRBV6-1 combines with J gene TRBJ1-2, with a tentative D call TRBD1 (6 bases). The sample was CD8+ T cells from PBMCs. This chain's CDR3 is CASRTGGRLVMPPYGYTF. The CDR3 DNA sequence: TGTGCCAGCAGGACAGGCGGCAGGCTCGTAATGCCCCCCTATGGCTACACCTTC.